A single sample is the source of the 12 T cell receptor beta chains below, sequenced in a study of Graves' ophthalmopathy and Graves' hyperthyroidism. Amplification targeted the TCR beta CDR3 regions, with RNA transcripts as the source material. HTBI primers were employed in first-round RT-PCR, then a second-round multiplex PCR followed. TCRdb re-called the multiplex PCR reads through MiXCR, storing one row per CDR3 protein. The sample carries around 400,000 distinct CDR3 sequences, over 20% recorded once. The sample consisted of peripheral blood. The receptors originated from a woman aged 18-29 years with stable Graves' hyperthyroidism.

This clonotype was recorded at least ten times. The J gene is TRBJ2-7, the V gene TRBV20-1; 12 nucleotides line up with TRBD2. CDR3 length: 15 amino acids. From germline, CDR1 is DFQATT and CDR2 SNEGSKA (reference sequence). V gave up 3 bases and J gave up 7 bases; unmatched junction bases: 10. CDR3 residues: CSASFPGLAGREQYF. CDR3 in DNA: TGCAGTGCTAGCTTCCCGGGACTAGCGGGCCGGGAGCAGTACTTC.

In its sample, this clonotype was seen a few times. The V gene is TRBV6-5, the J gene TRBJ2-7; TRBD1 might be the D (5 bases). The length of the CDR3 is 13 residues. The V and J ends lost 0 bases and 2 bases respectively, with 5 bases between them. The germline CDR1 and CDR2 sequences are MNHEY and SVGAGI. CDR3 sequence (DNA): TGTGCCAGCAGTTACTCGACAGCCTACGAGCAGTACTTC. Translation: CASSYSTAYEQYF.

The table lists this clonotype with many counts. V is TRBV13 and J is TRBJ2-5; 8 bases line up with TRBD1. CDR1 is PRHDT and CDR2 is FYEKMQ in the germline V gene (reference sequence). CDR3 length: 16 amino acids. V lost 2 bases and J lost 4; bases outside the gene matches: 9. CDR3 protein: CASSLWTGSWGETQYF. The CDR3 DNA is TGTGCCAGCAGCTTATGGACAGGGAGTTGGGGAGAGACCCAGTACTTC.

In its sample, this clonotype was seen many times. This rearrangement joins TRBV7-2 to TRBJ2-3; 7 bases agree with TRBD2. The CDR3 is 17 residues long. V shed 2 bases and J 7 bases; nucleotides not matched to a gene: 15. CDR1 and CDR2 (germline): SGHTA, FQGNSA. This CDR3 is CASSLRRLAVSGHTQYF. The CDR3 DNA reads TGTGCCAGCAGCTTACGCCGGCTAGCGGTATCTGGGCATACGCAGTATTTT. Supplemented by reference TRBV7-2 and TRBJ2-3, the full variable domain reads GAGVSQSPSNKVTEKGKDVELRCDPISGHTALYWYRQSLGQGLEFLIYFQGNSAPDKSGLPSDRFSAERTGGSVSTLTIQRTQQEDSAVYLCASSLRRLAVSGHTQYFGPGTRLTVL.

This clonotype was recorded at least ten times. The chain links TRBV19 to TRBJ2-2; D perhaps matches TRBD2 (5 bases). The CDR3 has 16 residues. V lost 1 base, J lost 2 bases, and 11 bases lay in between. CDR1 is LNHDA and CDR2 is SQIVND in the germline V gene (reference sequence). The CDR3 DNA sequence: TGTGCCAGTAGTATAGGCCGGGAACCAAACACCGGGGAGCTGTTTTTT. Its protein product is CASSIGREPNTGELFF.

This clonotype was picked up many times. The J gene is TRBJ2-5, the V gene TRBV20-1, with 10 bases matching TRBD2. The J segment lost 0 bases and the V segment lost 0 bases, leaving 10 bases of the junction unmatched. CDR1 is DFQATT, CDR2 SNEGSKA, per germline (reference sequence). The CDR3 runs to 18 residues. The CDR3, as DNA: TGCAGTGCTAGAGATTGGCGCCTAGCGGGAGCCTACCAAGAGACCCAGTACTTC. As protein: CSARDWRLAGAYQETQYF.

In DNA, the CDR3 is TGTGCCAGCAGTTACTCAGGACGGGGAGGAGGGGAGACCCAGTACTTC. Translating it yields CASSYSGRGGGETQYF. V is TRBV6-5 and J is TRBJ2-5; D is perhaps TRBD2 (6 bases). The length of the CDR3 is 16 residues. Germline V gene sequence: CDR1 MNHEY, CDR2 SVGAGI. Deletions cut 0 bases from V and 5 bases from J, with 16 bases between.

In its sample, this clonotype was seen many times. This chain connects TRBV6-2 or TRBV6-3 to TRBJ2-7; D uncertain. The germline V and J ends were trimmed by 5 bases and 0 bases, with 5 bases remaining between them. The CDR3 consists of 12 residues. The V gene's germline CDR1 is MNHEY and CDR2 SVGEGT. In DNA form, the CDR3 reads TGTGCCAGCAGTCCTGTCTCCTACGAGCAGTACTTC. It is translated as CASSPVSYEQYF.

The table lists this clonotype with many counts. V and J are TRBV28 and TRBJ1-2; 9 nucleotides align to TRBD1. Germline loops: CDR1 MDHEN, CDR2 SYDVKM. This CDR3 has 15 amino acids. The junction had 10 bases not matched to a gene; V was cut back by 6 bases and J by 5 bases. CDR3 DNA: TGTGCCAGCAGAGAAGGGACAGGGTATCTTTATGGCTACACCTTC. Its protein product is CASREGTGYLYGYTF.

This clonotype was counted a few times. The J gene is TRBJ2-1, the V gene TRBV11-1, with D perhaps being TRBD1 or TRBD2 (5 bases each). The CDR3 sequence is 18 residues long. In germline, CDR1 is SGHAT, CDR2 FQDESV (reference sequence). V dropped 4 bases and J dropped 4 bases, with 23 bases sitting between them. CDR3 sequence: CASSSPGQAAGIYNEQFF. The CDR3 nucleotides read TGTGCCAGCAGCTCCCCTGGACAAGCGGCAGGAATTTACAATGAGCAGTTCTTC.

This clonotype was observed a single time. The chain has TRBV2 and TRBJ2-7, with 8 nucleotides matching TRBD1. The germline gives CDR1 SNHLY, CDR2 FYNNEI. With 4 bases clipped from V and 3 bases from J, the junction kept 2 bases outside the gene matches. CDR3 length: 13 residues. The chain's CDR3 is CASSGDRLYEQYF. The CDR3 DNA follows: TGTGCCAGCAGTGGGGACAGGCTCTACGAGCAGTACTTC.

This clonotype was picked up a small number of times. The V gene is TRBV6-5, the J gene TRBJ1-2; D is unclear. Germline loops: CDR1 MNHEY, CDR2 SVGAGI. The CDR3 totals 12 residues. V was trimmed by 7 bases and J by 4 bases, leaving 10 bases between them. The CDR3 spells CASNLQIYGYTF. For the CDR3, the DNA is TGTGCCAGCAATTTACAGATCTATGGCTACACCTTC.